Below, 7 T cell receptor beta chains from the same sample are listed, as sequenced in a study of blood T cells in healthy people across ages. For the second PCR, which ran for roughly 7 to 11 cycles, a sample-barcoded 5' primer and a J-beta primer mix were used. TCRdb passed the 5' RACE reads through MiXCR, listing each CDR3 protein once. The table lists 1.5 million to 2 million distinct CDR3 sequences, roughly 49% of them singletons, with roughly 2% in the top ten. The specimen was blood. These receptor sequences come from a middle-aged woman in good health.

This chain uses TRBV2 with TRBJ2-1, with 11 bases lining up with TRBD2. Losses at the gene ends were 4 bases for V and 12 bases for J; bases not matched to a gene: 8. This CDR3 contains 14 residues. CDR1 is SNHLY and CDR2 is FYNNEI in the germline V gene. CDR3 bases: TGTGCCAGCAGTGTTAGCGGGGGGGCTTTGGGGCAGTTCTTC. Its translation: CASSVSGGALGQFF.

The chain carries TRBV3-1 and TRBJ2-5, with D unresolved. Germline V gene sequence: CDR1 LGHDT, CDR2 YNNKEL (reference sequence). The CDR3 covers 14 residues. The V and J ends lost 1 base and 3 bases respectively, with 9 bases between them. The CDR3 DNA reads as TGTGCCAGCAGCCAAGTAAGGGCAGAAGAGACCCAGTACTTC. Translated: CASSQVRAEETQYF.

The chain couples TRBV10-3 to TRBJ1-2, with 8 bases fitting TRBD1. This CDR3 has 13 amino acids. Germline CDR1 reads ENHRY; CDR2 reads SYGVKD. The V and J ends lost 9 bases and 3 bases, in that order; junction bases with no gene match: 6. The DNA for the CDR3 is TGTGCCATAGGACAGGGTGAAGACTATGGCTACACCTTC. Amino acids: CAIGQGEDYGYTF.

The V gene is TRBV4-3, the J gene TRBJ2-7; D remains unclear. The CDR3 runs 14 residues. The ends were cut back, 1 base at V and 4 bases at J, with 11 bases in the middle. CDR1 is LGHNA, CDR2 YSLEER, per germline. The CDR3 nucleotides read TGCGCCAGCAGCCAAGGATATGGGGTTTACGAGCAGTACTTC. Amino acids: CASSQGYGVYEQYF.

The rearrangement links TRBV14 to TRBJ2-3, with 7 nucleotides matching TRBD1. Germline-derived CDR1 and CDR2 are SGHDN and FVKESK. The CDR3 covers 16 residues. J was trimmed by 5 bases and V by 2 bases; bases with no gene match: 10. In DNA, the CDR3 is TGTGCCAGCAGCCAAACCTCGGGACAGCCTTTAGATACGCAGTATTTT. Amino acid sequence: CASSQTSGQPLDTQYF.

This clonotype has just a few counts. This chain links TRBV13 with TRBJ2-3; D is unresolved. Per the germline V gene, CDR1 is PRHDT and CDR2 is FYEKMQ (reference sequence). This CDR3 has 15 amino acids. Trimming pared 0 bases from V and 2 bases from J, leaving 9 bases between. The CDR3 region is CASSLGRGYTDTQYF. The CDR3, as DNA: TGTGCCAGCAGCTTAGGTCGCGGATACACAGATACGCAGTATTTT. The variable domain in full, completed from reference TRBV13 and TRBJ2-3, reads AAGVIQSPRHLIKEKRETATLKCYPIPRHDTVYWYQQGPGQDPQFLISFYEKMQSDKGSIPDRFSAQQFSDYHSELNMSSLELGDSALYFCASSLGRGYTDTQYFGPGTRLTVL.

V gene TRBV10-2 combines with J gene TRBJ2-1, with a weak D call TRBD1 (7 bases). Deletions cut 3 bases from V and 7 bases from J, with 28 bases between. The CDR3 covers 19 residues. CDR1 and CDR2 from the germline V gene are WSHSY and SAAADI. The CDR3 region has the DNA TGCGCCAGCAGTGAAAAGGGACAGAGGAGGGGCCCGGGCGGTAATGAGCAGTTCTTC. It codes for CASSEKGQRRGPGGNEQFF.